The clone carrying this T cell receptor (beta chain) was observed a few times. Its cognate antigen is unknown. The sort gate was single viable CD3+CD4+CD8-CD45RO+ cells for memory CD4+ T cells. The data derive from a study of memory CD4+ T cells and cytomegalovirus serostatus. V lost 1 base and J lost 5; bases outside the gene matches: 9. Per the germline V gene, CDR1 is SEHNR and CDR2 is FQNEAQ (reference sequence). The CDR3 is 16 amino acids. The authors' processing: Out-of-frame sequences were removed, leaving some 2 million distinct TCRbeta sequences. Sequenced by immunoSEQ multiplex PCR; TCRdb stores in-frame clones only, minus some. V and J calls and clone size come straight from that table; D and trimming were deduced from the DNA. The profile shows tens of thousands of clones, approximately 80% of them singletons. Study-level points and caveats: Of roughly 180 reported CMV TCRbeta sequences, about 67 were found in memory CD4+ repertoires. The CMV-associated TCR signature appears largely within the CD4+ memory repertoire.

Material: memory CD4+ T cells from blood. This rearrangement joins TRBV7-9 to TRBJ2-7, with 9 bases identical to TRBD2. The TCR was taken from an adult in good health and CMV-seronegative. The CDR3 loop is CASSLGALAGADEQYF. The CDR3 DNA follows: TGTGCCAGCAGCTTAGGGGCATTAGCGGGGGCGGACGAGCAGTACTTC.